This record covers a single TCR beta chain. Its antigen is unknown. From the germline J gene comes the end of the CDR3, since the read stops 3 residues before it. These data are taken from a study of T cell clonality in common variable immunodeficiency (dated by TCRdb to the mid-2010s). The CDR3 holds 15 amino acids from the cysteine to the phenylalanine. The DNA has 36 bases, all within the CDR3, and is read from base 1. CDR1 and CDR2, looked up from the germline V gene, are SGHAT and FQNNGV. Trimming costs V 5 bases and J 4 bases, and their ends lie 16 bases apart. For sequencing, equivalent amounts of genomic DNA were input from CVID and control samples. For every sample, a 60 bp segment covering the rearranged TCRbeta CDR3 region was amplified and then sequenced. The immunoSEQ assay, a bias-corrected multiplex PCR with high-throughput sequencing, was employed for TCRbeta amplification. The study's own analysis went as follows. Each unique nucleotide sequence was treated as a clone and annotated with V, D and J genes, copy number and frequency. Sequences were labeled productive if in frame, and non-productive if out of frame or containing stop codons. As previously described, Shannon's entropy was used to calculate clonality. Mean CDR3 Kyte-Doolittle hydropathy was derived from the predicted amino acid sequences of productive clones. The R hclust function was used to hierarchically cluster scaled V gene usage with Manhattan distance and complete linkage. Sharing of clones by CDR3 amino acid sequence was evaluated by resampling 12 repertoires per group over 100 rounds. Repertoires were searched for approximately 70 published EBV-specific and around 230 published CMV-specific TCRbeta sequences. Two CVID samples yielding fewer than 10,000 sequences were excluded from analysis, leaving 42 CVID repertoires. What TCRdb holds here is the immuneACCESS table cut down to in-frame rearrangements. Part of the clones is not present; checked against another copy, under half of the missing clones reflect an unresolved V gene, and the others are unexplained. D and trimming were read from the DNA, whereas the V and J calls and clone size are those reported in that table. The table puts approximately 40,000 clones in this sample, none counted just once. The ten largest clones take up over 8% of the sample.

Most CVID patients and most healthy controls were of Caucasian heritage. From each donor, roughly 5 to 8 ml of heparinized peripheral whole blood was collected. TCRbeta CDR3 repertoires were sequenced from genomic DNA of adults with common variable immune deficiency (CVID) and healthy adult controls. The control group comprised some 22 healthy adult volunteers, roughly 12 female and 10 male, aged roughly 23 to 70 years with a mean age of approximately 31. To isolate peripheral blood mononuclear cells, diluted blood was subjected to density centrifugation over Hypaque 1077 or Ficoll-Paque. Genomic DNA was extracted from unsorted mononuclear cells by Qiagen column purification or by a centrifugation-based method. The paper as a whole reports these results and caveats: TCRbeta clonality was higher in CVID subjects than in healthy controls (t-test p = 0.018), and the increase was most characteristic of about a third of subjects. CVID subjects shared fewer TCRbeta clones with each other than healthy controls did (p < 0.0001). The authors noted that sequencing repertoires of T cell subpopulations would be needed to clarify what caused the increased clonality in CVID. Even though DNA input was equal, the average per sample came to 65,000 to 85,000 unique sequences for controls compared with about 30,000 for CVID samples. Correlations of repertoire features with clinical complications were constrained by heterogeneity among patients within the CVID cohort. Reportedly, TCRbeta sequences from CVID had fewer deletions and N-nucleotide insertions, and highly modified clones with 13 or more V deletions were absent from CVID.

The sequence is built from TRBV11-2 and TRBJ2-3; tentative D gene TRBD1, with 6 bases matching. The sample comprised peripheral blood mononuclear cells. The receptor's source is a person aged 18 to 70 in good health. The CDR3 protein sequence reads: CASSPIRGKSDTQYF. The part of the CDR3 DNA that was read is TGTGCCAGCAGCCCAATAAGGGGGAAATCAGATACG.